These T cell receptor beta chains were read from a single sample in a study of CD8+ T cells in alopecia areata. TCRdb keeps only in-frame clones here, not all; method: immunoSEQ multiplex PCR. The sample yields about 180,000 clones, 50% to 70% seen once. The sample in question was CD4+ T cells sorted from blood, obtained at week 0. The origin of the receptors is a human donor with alopecia areata. CDR3s leave out the opening cysteine and the closing phenylalanine or tryptophan. The order of the fields is V gene, CDR3 protein.

TRBV7-2	ASSHPPGDEQY
TRBV10-3	AISDSPAGAETQY
TRBV15	ATSMSNSPLH
TRBV29-1	SVGDDTQY
TRBV27	ASSQDRSSPLH
TRBV6-1	ASIQTVNTEAF
TRBV7-8	ASTSGGGMSNQPQH
TRBV9	ASSLSQGEQF
TRBV30	AWSVRQGGSVTEAF
TRBV6-1	ASSGQTYEQY
TRBV7-2	ASSEQGGTGGT
TRBV30	ASLLAGVNNEQF
TRBV4-1	ASSQDPGRSYEQY
TRBV30	ASLLGDYGYT
TRBV29-1	SVDMPGEYGYT
TRBV5-6	ASSRQALRGETQY
TRBV2	ASRSGPTNEKLF
TRBV6-6	ASSSKTGVMNTEAF
TRBV30	AFQTEAYNSPLH
TRBV5-6	ASSQGPLAGTGYTYEQY
TRBV6-5	ASSYSRSTNSPLH
TRBV2	ASVRLVETQY
TRBV25-1	ASGSSTDTQY
TRBV9	ASSQGQGAYGYT
TRBV29-1	SVYPGDRQETQY
TRBV2	ASRSKGNNEQF
TRBV25-1	ASSDPGIPYGYT
TRBV21-1	ASSPRGRQGRDRETQY
TRBV10-3	AISERTGESSPLH
TRBV29-1	SVGQGTYEQY
TRBV4-3	ASSLTSGGATYNEQF
TRBV25-1	ASSAGQGQQY
TRBV7-9	ASSLVGSSGVNTEAF
TRBV7-2	ASSPPGWDGYT
TRBV4-2	ASSQSDPREPQH
TRBV9	ASSVALGMTDNEQF
TRBV29-1	SVVRDTNTEAF
TRBV7-2	ASSLATGAPYEQY
TRBV20-1	SAIDYGYT
TRBV12-5	ASGLAPGQGLASQQY
TRBV7-2	ASSSLGRLNEKLF
TRBV5-4	ASSNEREYYGYT
TRBV5-1	ASSLTGTEAF
TRBV4-2	ASSQDSSGPTTDTQY
TRBV29-1	SGRTDGRANYGYT
TRBV5-1	ASSWGTSTDTQY
TRBV7-6	ASSFASLDTQY
TRBV14	ASSPYRNEKLF
TRBV30	AWSVLGSQPQH